A selection of T cell receptor beta chains follows, all from one sample in a study of blood T cell repertoires in COVID-19. Repertoires were generated with immunoSEQ multiplex PCR, while TCRdb's copy carries only in-frame clones and drops some. The sample consists of roughly 250,000 clones, around 83% of them appearing once. Sequenced material: peripheral blood. These receptors originate from a middle-aged man with acute or convalescent COVID-19. Both conserved end residues are part of each CDR3. The D gene is left open where the match is weak. The size of a clone is reported for some rows only, either as once, few or many, or as a class for expanded clones.

.	.	TRBJ1-5	TRBV6-2/TRBV6-3	CASSSGLQPQHF	TGTGCCAGCAGTTCAGGGTTACAGCCCCAGCATTTT
TRBD1	.	TRBJ1-5	TRBV5-6	CASSLARTGDSNQPQHF	TGTGCCAGCAGCTTGGCCCGGACAGGTGATAGCAATCAGCCCCAGCATTTT
TRBD1	.	TRBJ1-2	TRBV5-1	CASSQIGGAVVYGYTF	TGCGCCAGCAGCCAGATAGGGGGCGCGGTCGTCTATGGCTACACCTTC
TRBD1	.	TRBJ1-2	TRBV5-1	CASSAGQGYGYTF	TGCGCCAGCAGCGCCGGACAGGGTTATGGCTACACCTTC
.	.	TRBJ1-1	TRBV28	CASSLYSRRMNTEAFF	TGTGCCAGCAGTCTCTACAGCCGGCGCATGAACACTGAAGCTTTCTTT
.	few	TRBJ1-5	TRBV6-1	CASREILPGLLNQPQHF	TGTGCCAGCAGAGAAATTCTACCGGGACTCTTAAATCAGCCCCAGCATTTT
TRBD1	.	TRBJ2-7	TRBV29-1	CSVDSDRGGEQYF	TGCAGCGTTGATTCGGACAGGGGAGGGGAGCAGTACTTC
.	few	TRBJ1-2	TRBV19	CASSFQSRDNLYGYTF	TGTGCCAGTAGTTTCCAGTCCCGGGACAACCTATATGGCTACACCTTC
TRBD1	.	TRBJ2-7	TRBV4-3	CASSQDHPGGEQYF	TGCGCCAGCAGCCAAGATCACCCAGGGGGAGAGCAGTACTTC
TRBD1	.	TRBJ2-7	TRBV5-4	CASSYRGSEQYF	TGTGCCAGCAGCTACAGGGGTTCCGAGCAGTACTTC
.	once	TRBJ2-6	TRBV18	CASSPAGVSGANVLTF	TGTGCCAGCTCACCAGCAGGGGTCTCTGGGGCCAACGTCCTGACTTTC
.	.	TRBJ1-2	TRBV12-3/TRBV12-4	CATKGQEQGYTF	TGTGCCACCAAGGGGCAGGAACAGGGCTACACCTTC
.	.	TRBJ1-6	TRBV28	CASSLMGRVNSPLHF	TGTGCCAGCAGTTTAATGGGCAGGGTTAATTCACCCCTCCACTTT
.	.	TRBJ1-2	TRBV6-2/TRBV6-3	CASSFRGPGIGYGYTF	TGTGCCAGCAGTTTCCGCGGGCCTGGGATCGGGTATGGCTACACCTTC
.	.	TRBJ1-4	TRBV27	CASRLAGGGEKLFF	TGTGCCAGCAGGCTCGCGGGGGGGGGAGAAAAACTGTTTTTT
TRBD1	.	TRBJ1-6	TRBV6-5	CASSPGQGGNSPLHF	TGTGCCAGCAGCCCCGGACAGGGCGGGAATTCACCCCTCCACTTT
TRBD1	.	TRBJ1-1	TRBV30	CASSLDRQAFF	TGTGCCTCTTCATTGGACAGGCAAGCTTTCTTT
TRBD2	once	TRBJ2-1	TRBV2	CASSEKRGQYNEQFF	TGTGCCAGCAGTGAAAAGCGGGGCCAATACAATGAGCAGTTCTTC
.	.	TRBJ2-2	TRBV6-5	CASSRGYTGELFF	TGTGCCAGCAGCCGAGGGTACACCGGGGAGCTGTTTTTT
TRBD2	.	TRBJ2-1	TRBV11-3	CASSSLAGGRNEQFF	TGTGCCAGCAGCTCCCTAGCGGGGGGCCGCAATGAGCAGTTCTTC
TRBD1	.	TRBJ1-6	TRBV7-2	CASSLDFAGGSPLHF	TGTGCCAGCAGCTTAGACTTCGCAGGGGGGTCACCCCTCCACTTT
.	.	TRBJ1-2	TRBV6-1	CASSDQQGQGYTF	TGTGCCAGCAGTGACCAACAGGGCCAGGGCTACACCTTC
.	.	TRBJ2-7	TRBV18	CASSDSRSYEQYF	TGTGCCAGCTCCGACAGCAGGTCCTACGAGCAGTACTTC
.	.	TRBJ2-1	TRBV18	CASSPVTGSEQFF	TGTGCCAGCTCACCCGTCACGGGGTCGGAGCAGTTCTTC
.	.	TRBJ1-1	TRBV25-1	CASSEPGGPNTEAFF	TGTGCCAGCAGTGAACCCGGGGGACCGAACACTGAAGCTTTCTTT
.	.	TRBJ2-6	TRBV6-2/TRBV6-3	CASSQEGAGANVLTF	TGTGCCAGCAGCCAAGAAGGGGCTGGGGCCAACGTCCTGACTTTC
.	.	TRBJ1-1	TRBV5-1	CASSSSGPGAPEAFF	TGCGCCAGCAGCTCTTCAGGGCCTGGGGCCCCTGAAGCTTTCTTT
.	.	TRBJ1-6	TRBV21-1	CASSKPGSPSPLHF	TGTGCCAGCAGCAAACCAGGGTCTCCTTCACCCCTCCACTTT
.	.	TRBJ1-2	TRBV7-9	CASSLAGTDRNYGYTF	TGTGCCAGCAGCTTAGCGGGTACAGACAGGAATTATGGCTACACCTTC
.	.	TRBJ1-3	TRBV11-2	CASRGGRGKGVSGNTIYF	TGTGCCTCCAGAGGAGGGAGGGGGAAAGGGGTCTCTGGAAACACCATATATTTT
.	.	TRBJ2-7	TRBV2	CASSEARVSSYEQYF	TGTGCCAGCAGTGAAGCGCGGGTGAGCTCCTACGAGCAGTACTTC
TRBD1	once	TRBJ1-6	TRBV6-1	CASSGKITGELDSPLHF	TGTGCCAGCAGTGGAAAAATTACAGGGGAGCTGGATTCACCCCTCCACTTT
.	.	TRBJ2-1	TRBV19	CASSIGPGPYNEQFF	TGTGCCAGTAGTATTGGGCCAGGGCCCTACAATGAGCAGTTCTTC
.	.	TRBJ2-2	TRBV6-5	CASGKGDRLTGELFF	TGTGCCAGCGGGAAAGGAGACAGATTAACCGGGGAGCTGTTTTTT
TRBD2	.	TRBJ2-7	TRBV5-4	CASSRGLAGTTYEQYF	TGTGCCAGCAGCCGCGGACTAGCGGGGACAACCTACGAGCAGTACTTC
TRBD1	.	TRBJ2-6	TRBV7-8	CASSSPTGKHSGANVLTF	TGTGCCAGCAGTTCTCCGACAGGGAAGCACTCTGGGGCCAACGTCCTGACTTTC
TRBD1	.	TRBJ1-3	TRBV18	CASSPPLGTGAVGAGNTIYF	TGTGCCAGCTCACCACCTCTCGGGACAGGGGCTGTTGGAGCTGGAAACACCATATATTTT
.	.	TRBJ1-4	TRBV12-3/TRBV12-4	CASSLVGAGELFF	TGTGCCAGCAGTTTAGTAGGGGCCGGTGAACTGTTTTTT
.	few	TRBJ2-1	TRBV18	CASSPPSASGEQFF	TGTGCCAGCTCACCACCGTCAGCGTCTGGTGAGCAGTTCTTC
TRBD2	once	TRBJ2-5	TRBV5-6	CASSFGTALAGQETQYF	TGTGCCAGCAGCTTTGGAACTGCACTAGCGGGACAAGAGACCCAGTACTTC
.	few	TRBJ2-5	TRBV18	CASSPQGYETQYF	TGTGCCAGCTCACCTCAGGGTTACGAGACCCAGTACTTC
.	.	TRBJ1-4	TRBV30	CAWARTSGEKLFF	TGTGCCTGGGCCAGGACTTCCGGTGAAAAACTGTTTTTT
.	.	TRBJ1-5	TRBV10-3	CAISESYSNQPQHF	TGTGCCATCAGTGAGAGCTATAGCAATCAGCCCCAGCATTTT
.	.	TRBJ2-2	TRBV5-1	CASSLGVSGTGELFF	TGCGCCAGCAGCTTGGGTGTTTCGGGTACCGGGGAGCTGTTTTTT
TRBD1	.	TRBJ1-6	TRBV7-8	CASSLDRGASNSPLHF	TGTGCCAGCAGCTTGGACAGGGGGGCGAGTAATTCACCCCTCCACTTT
.	.	TRBJ2-7	TRBV2	CASKGVGEQYF	TGTGCCAGCAAAGGGGTCGGTGAGCAGTACTTC
.	.	TRBJ1-3	TRBV5-1	CASSPSGPSGNTIYF	TGCGCCAGCAGCCCCTCAGGCCCCTCTGGAAACACCATATATTTT
.	once	TRBJ1-5	TRBV19	CASSIDGRSQPQHF	TGTGCCAGTAGTATTGACGGGAGGTCCCAGCCCCAGCATTTT
TRBD1	once	TRBJ2-2	TRBV30	CARQNRGLGTGELFF	TGTGCTCGTCAGAACAGGGGGCTGGGCACCGGGGAGCTGTTTTTT
TRBD2	.	TRBJ2-1	TRBV12-3/TRBV12-4	CASRGGTYNEQFF	TGTGCCAGCAGGGGAGGGACCTACAATGAGCAGTTCTTC
TRBD2	.	TRBJ2-1	TRBV11-2	CASSFGGGGEQFF	TGTGCCAGCAGCTTCGGCGGGGGAGGGGAGCAGTTCTTC
.	.	TRBJ1-2	TRBV12-2	CASRLGRNREGTF	TGTGCAAGTCGCTTAGGGAGGAACAGGGAGGGCACCTTC
TRBD1	.	TRBJ2-7	TRBV6-5	CASSKTGGAAYEQYF	TGTGCCAGCAGCAAGACAGGGGGCGCGGCATACGAGCAGTACTTC
.	.	TRBJ1-2	TRBV27	CASSLEGGFFYGYTF	TGTGCCAGCAGTTTAGAGGGAGGGTTCTTCTATGGCTACACCTTC
TRBD1	once	TRBJ1-1	TRBV6-5	CASSPGTVGNTEAFF	TGTGCCAGCAGTCCGGGGACAGTGGGGAACACTGAAGCTTTCTTT